One and the same sample provided the 9 T cell receptor beta chains below, sequenced in a study of shared clonotypes between healthy human individuals. CD45RO-negative, CCR7-selected cells formed the naive CD8 fraction, which excluded terminally differentiated effector memory CD45RA+ cells. Measured with immunoSEQ multiplex PCR; TCRdb has only the in-frame clones, and not every one. The sample contains some 1,900,000 clones, approximately 95% of which appear only once. What was sequenced was naive CD8+ T cells sorted from blood. Receptors originate from a young man in good health.

About this clone: Different DNA sequences within this sample yield the same CDR3. This rearrangement joins TRBV7-9 to TRBJ2-5, with 7 nucleotides matching TRBD2. V lost 5 bases to trimming and J lost 5 bases; unmatched junction nucleotides: 5. CDR1 and CDR2 (germline): SEHNR, FQNEAQ (reference sequence). The CDR3 is made up of 13 amino acids. The CDR3 sequence: CASSPPGGETQYF. The DNA for the CDR3 is TGTGCCAGCAGCCCCCCCGGGGGGGAGACCCAGTACTTC.

Note on this clone: This CDR3 is also generated by other DNA sequences in the sample. This rearrangement joins TRBV5-1 to TRBJ2-7; TRBD1 might be the D (6 bases). The length of the CDR3 is 13 residues. The V end was cut by 3 bases, the J end by 2 bases, with 9 bases between. Germline loops: CDR1 SGHRS, CDR2 YFSETQ. Written as DNA, the CDR3 is TGCGCCAGCAGCTACGGGACACCCTACGAGCAGTACTTC. This codes for CASSYGTPYEQYF.

The chain carries TRBV7-6 and TRBJ2-1; tentatively, D is TRBD2 (5 bases). The V end was cut by 4 bases, the J end by 5 bases, with 18 bases between. In germline, CDR1 is SGHVS, CDR2 FNYEAQ. The CDR3 covers 16 residues. This chain's CDR3 is CASSSRVLQLHNEQFF. In DNA form, the CDR3 reads TGTGCCAGCAGCTCGCGGGTTCTACAGCTTCACAATGAGCAGTTCTTC.

This clone was observed once. The V and J genes are TRBV27 and TRBJ2-5; perhaps D is TRBD1 or TRBD2 (6 bases each). The J call is in doubt because the DNA end fits TRBJ2-7 better. This CDR3 is 14 amino acids long. The V gene's germline CDR1 is MNHEY and CDR2 SMNVEV (reference sequence). As DNA, the CDR3 is TGTGCCAGCAGTTTATTGGGGGGCGGGTCCGAGCAGTACTTC. It encodes CASSLLGGGSEQYF.

The rearrangement links TRBV19 to TRBJ1-1; D is unresolved. The CDR3 extends over 15 amino acids. The ends were cut back, 3 bases at V and 4 bases at J, with 15 bases in the middle. Germline CDR1 reads LNHDA; CDR2 reads SQIVND (reference sequence). The CDR3: CASSITGGLGTEAFF. CDR3 in DNA: TGTGCCAGTAGTATCACGGGAGGGCTGGGCACTGAAGCTTTCTTT.

CDR3 in DNA: TGTGCCAGCAGCTCCGGGACAGTAGACTATAATTCACCCCTCCACTTT. Amino acid sequence: CASSSGTVDYNSPLHF. This rearrangement joins TRBV7-9 to TRBJ1-6; the match to TRBD1 covers 7 bases. The J segment lost 3 bases and the V segment lost 4 bases, leaving 6 bases of the junction unmatched. The CDR3 runs 16 residues. Germline CDR1 SEHNR, CDR2 FQNEAQ (reference sequence).

This rearrangement joins TRBV7-9 to TRBJ2-3; possible D gene TRBD2, 6 bases. Per germline, CDR1 SEHNR and CDR2 FQNEAQ (reference sequence). Trimming removed 5 bases at V and 2 bases at J, with 20 bases between. The CDR3 contains 17 residues. The DNA for the CDR3 is TGTGCCAGCAGCCCGAGGGTACCGGGAGCGGACACAGATACGCAGTATTTT. Translated: CASSPRVPGADTDTQYF.

This clone was seen just once. The chain recombines TRBV15 with TRBJ2-3; the match to TRBD2 covers 11 bases. Germline CDR1 is LNHNV and CDR2 is YYDKDF (reference sequence). The trim removed 1 base at V and 0 bases at J, leaving 0 bases unmatched. This CDR3 has 16 amino acids. This CDR3 is CATSRGTSGSTDTQYF. In DNA, the CDR3 is TGTGCCACCAGCAGAGGGACTAGCGGGAGCACAGATACGCAGTATTTT.

About this clone: A junction boundary mismatches the germline segment, possibly from a read error. The V gene is TRBV6-6, the J gene TRBJ2-1; D may be TRBD1 (6 bases). From germline, CDR1 is MNHNY and CDR2 SVGAGI (reference sequence). The CDR3 runs to 16 residues. The CDR3 DNA follows: TGTGCCAGCACTTACACCCCCGGACAGTCACACAATGAGCAGTTCTTC. Translation gives CASTYTPGQSHNEQFF.